The next 26 T cell receptor beta chains were all read from a single sample in a study of blood T cell repertoires in COVID-19 (dated by TCRdb to between 2020 and 2021). Libraries were built with the immunoSEQ multiplex PCR assay. TCRdb took this table from immuneACCESS and kept in-frame rearrangements with V and J called. Such tables lack part of the clones; where checked against another copy, unresolved V genes explain under half of the gap, and the rest is unexplained. Present in this sample are about 480,000 clones, 89% of which were seen just once. Around 0.95% of the sample belongs to the ten largest clones. The sequenced sample consisted of peripheral blood. These receptors were collected from a man aged 18 to 29 with COVID-19, enrolled during active disease.

This CDR3 reads CASSLVIAANEQFF. DNA of the CDR3: TGTGCCAGCAGCTTAGTGATAGCGGCCAATGAGCAGTTCTTC. This sequence joins TRBV7-9 and TRBJ2-1, with D possibly being TRBD2 (6 bases). Germline values: CDR1 SEHNR, CDR2 FQNEAQ (reference sequence). This CDR3 is built from 14 residues. Trimming took 1 base from V and 6 from J, leaving 10 bases between them.

This chain joins TRBV5-1 and TRBJ2-5; TRBD2 agrees at 15 bases. J lost 5 bases, V lost 3 bases, and 5 bases had no gene match. The germline CDR1 and CDR2 sequences are SGHRS and YFSETQ. This CDR3 comprises 16 residues. In nucleotides, the CDR3 is TGCGCCAGCAGCTGGACTAGCGGGGGGGCCGGTGAGACCCAGTACTTC. Its protein product is CASSWTSGGAGETQYF.

The chain employs TRBV7-9 and TRBJ2-5; TRBD2 aligns across 10 bases. The ends lost 3 bases at V and 2 bases at J; junction bases unmatched: 6. The germline V gene has CDR1 SEHNR and CDR2 FQNEAQ (reference sequence). The CDR3 is 16 amino acids. CDR3 nucleotide sequence: TGTGCCAGCAGCTTCGGGACTAGCGAGACACAAGAGACCCAGTACTTC. Protein product: CASSFGTSETQETQYF.

The chain recombines TRBV6-5 with TRBJ2-3, with 12 bases aligning to TRBD2. The trim removed 4 bases at V and 2 bases at J, leaving 4 bases unmatched. This CDR3 has 16 residues. In germline, CDR1 is MNHEY, CDR2 SVGAGI. Here the CDR3 DNA reads TGTGCCAGCAGTTCGAGACTAGCGGGAGACACAGATACGCAGTATTTT. Encoded protein: CASSSRLAGDTDTQYF.

V usage is TRBV11-3 and J usage is TRBJ2-7; 12 positions agree with TRBD2. The CDR3 length is 16 residues. Germline-derived CDR1 and CDR2 are SGHNT and YENEEA. V shed 5 bases and J 2 bases; nucleotides not matched to a gene: 7. The CDR3 sequence: CASSPQGLAGPYEQYF. In nucleotides, the CDR3 is TGTGCCAGCAGCCCCCAAGGACTAGCGGGGCCCTACGAGCAGTACTTC.

V gene TRBV25-1 combines with J gene TRBJ1-3; TRBD1 matches at 7 bases. The CDR3 extends over 13 amino acids. V trimming: 6 bases; J trimming: 1 base; junction bases outside the gene matches: 0. The germline V gene has CDR1 MGHDK and CDR2 SYGVNS. The CDR3 DNA follows: TGTGCCAGCAGCAGGGGGTCTGGAAACACCATATATTTT. It yields the protein CASSRGSGNTIYF.

This clone was counted once. This chain connects TRBV11-2 to TRBJ2-1; tentative D call: TRBD2 (6 bases). Trimming shortened V by 6 bases and J by 10 bases, and 16 bases separated the two germline ends. Germline CDR1 reads SGHAT; CDR2 reads FQNNGV. The CDR3 totals 13 residues. CDR3 coding DNA: TGTGCCAGCAGGGGCCGGGCGGGACGGGAGCAGTTCTTC. This codes for CASRGRAGREQFF.

The V and J genes are TRBV29-1 and TRBJ1-1; the D is unclear. This CDR3 is built from 12 residues. Trimming took off 4 bases at V and 1 base at J, with 7 bases between the two ends. CDR1 and CDR2 from the germline V gene are SQVTM and ANQGSEA. The CDR3 reads CSVVPRNTEAFF. CDR3 DNA sequence: TGCAGCGTTGTTCCGCGGAACACTGAAGCTTTCTTT.

The V and J genes are TRBV5-4 and TRBJ2-1; TRBD2 is a possible D gene (6 bases). The CDR3 loop spans 11 amino acids. Trimming left V 9 bases short and J 9 bases short, with 13 bases between. Germline V gene data show CDR1 as SGHNT and CDR2 as YYREEE (reference sequence). CDR3 DNA: TGTGCCACGACTAGTACGAGTGAGCAGTTCTTC. Translating gives CATTSTSEQFF.

The chain has TRBV12-3 or TRBV12-4 and TRBJ2-5; tentative D call: TRBD2 (5 bases). This CDR3 is 13 amino acids long. Trimming took off 5 bases at V and 5 bases at J, with 12 bases between the two ends. The CDR3 sequence is CASSSVGGETQYF. The CDR3 DNA sequence: TGTGCCAGCAGTAGCGTTGGCGGGGAGACCCAGTACTTC.

This clone appeared a single time. The CDR3 reads CASSGFGVSTDTQYF. The DNA of the CDR3 is TGTGCCAGCTCAGGTTTCGGGGTTAGCACAGATACGCAGTATTTT. The chain carries TRBV18 and TRBJ2-3, with D perhaps TRBD2 (5 bases). V was cut by 5 bases and J by 0 bases, with 12 bases left in between. CDR3 length: 15 amino acids. The germline CDR1 and CDR2 sequences are KGHSH and LQKENI.

This clone occurred once. The chain has TRBV7-3 and TRBJ2-5, with 12 nucleotides matching TRBD2. The CDR3 is 15 residues long. Per the germline V gene, CDR1 is SGHTA and CDR2 is FQGTGA. The trim removed 2 bases at V and 5 bases at J, leaving 3 bases unmatched. The CDR3, as DNA: TGTGCCAGCAGCTTAGGGCTAGCGGGAGGGGAGACCCAGTACTTC. This sequence encodes CASSLGLAGGETQYF.

The rearrangement links TRBV30 to TRBJ1-4; 12 nucleotides agree with TRBD1. Germline CDR1 and CDR2: GTSNPN and SVGIG (reference sequence). J lost 6 bases, V lost 1 base, and 6 bases had no gene match. This CDR3 region has 16 residues. CDR3 residues: CAWSEGTGGWDEKLFF. CDR3 in DNA: TGTGCCTGGAGTGAAGGGACAGGGGGCTGGGATGAAAAACTGTTTTTT. The complete variable domain, with remaining parts taken from reference TRBV30 and TRBJ1-4, reads SQTIHQWPATLVQPVGSPLSLECTVEGTSNPNLYWYRQAAGRGLQLLFYSVGIGQISSEVPQNLSASRPQDRQFILSSKKLLLSDSGFYLCAWSEGTGGWDEKLFFGSGTQLSVL.

The chain joins TRBV19 to TRBJ1-5, with 8 bases fitting TRBD1. Germline trimming cut 7 bases from V and 6 bases from J; bases unmatched to any gene: 5. Per germline, CDR1 LNHDA and CDR2 SQIVND (reference sequence). The CDR3 spans 13 residues. The CDR3 region is CASNRGSGQPQHF. The CDR3 DNA reads as TGTGCCAGTAACAGGGGGTCCGGTCAGCCCCAGCATTTT.

J is TRBJ2-5 and V is TRBV5-4; 9 bases line up with TRBD2. CDR1 is SGHNT and CDR2 is YYREEE in the germline V gene (reference sequence). With 0 bases clipped from V and 2 bases from J, the junction kept 5 bases outside the gene matches. The CDR3 consists of 16 residues. The CDR3 DNA sequence: TGTGCCAGCAGCTTGGTTCTAGCGGGGTATCAAGAGACCCAGTACTTC. This gives the protein CASSLVLAGYQETQYF.

CDR3 protein: CASSIYSGDLYSNQPQHF. CDR3 DNA sequence: TGTGCCAGTAGTATATATTCAGGGGACCTATATAGCAATCAGCCCCAGCATTTT. The chain joins TRBV19 to TRBJ1-5, with D possibly matching TRBD1 (6 bases). Per the germline V gene, CDR1 is LNHDA and CDR2 is SQIVND (reference sequence). The CDR3 runs 18 residues. Trimming pared 2 bases from V and 0 bases from J, leaving 17 bases between. The variable domain in full, with the rest retrieved from reference TRBV19 and TRBJ1-5, is DGGITQSPKYLFRKEGQNVTLSCEQNLNHDAMYWYRQDPGQGLRLIYYSQIVNDFQKGDIAEGYSVSREKKESFPLTVTSAQKNPTAFYLCASSIYSGDLYSNQPQHFGDGTRLSIL.

In nucleotides, the CDR3 is TGTGCCCTCCAAGTTACCCCAGGGGGCTTGAGGAATGAGCAGTTCTTC. Translation gives CALQVTPGGLRNEQFF. This rearrangement joins TRBV7-9 to TRBJ2-1; 8 bases match TRBD1. CDR1 and CDR2 (germline): SEHNR, FQNEAQ (reference sequence). This CDR3 spans 16 amino acids. The trim removed 11 bases at V and 7 bases at J, leaving 19 bases unmatched. Looking up the rest from reference TRBV7-9 and TRBJ2-1 gives the full variable domain: DTGVSQNPRHKITKRGQNVTFRCDPISEHNRLYWYRQTLGQGPEFLTYFQNEAQLEKSRLLSDRFSAERPKGSFSTLEIQRTEQGDSAMYLCALQVTPGGLRNEQFFGPGTRLTVL.

This clone was observed a single time. V is TRBV6-6 and J is TRBJ1-1, with D unclear. The CDR3 is made up of 12 amino acids. CDR1 is MNHNY, CDR2 SVGAGI, per germline (reference sequence). Trimming removed 7 bases at V and 2 bases at J, with 8 bases between. The CDR3 sequence is CASTLGNTEAFF. Here the CDR3 DNA reads TGTGCCAGCACGCTAGGAAACACTGAAGCTTTCTTT.

The V call is TRBV7-3, the J call TRBJ2-2; 13 positions agree with TRBD2. CDR1 is SGHTA, CDR2 FQGTGA, per germline. The CDR3 is made up of 18 amino acids. The junction had 7 bases not matched to a gene; V was cut back by 5 bases and J by 1 base. The DNA for the CDR3 is TGTGCCAGCAGCCGGACTAGCGGGAGTTATAAGAACACCGGGGAGCTGTTTTTT. Translation gives CASSRTSGSYKNTGELFF.

The rearrangement joins TRBV6-1 to TRBJ1-5; D possibly corresponds to TRBD1 (6 bases). CDR1 and CDR2 from the germline V gene are MNHNS and SASEGT. The V gene lost 0 bases and the J gene lost 9 bases, with 15 bases spanning the gap. The CDR3 runs to 15 residues. CDR3 sequence: CASSEARTAARPQHF. The CDR3 region has the DNA TGTGCCAGCAGTGAAGCTAGGACAGCGGCCCGGCCCCAGCATTTT.

DNA of the CDR3: TGTGCCAGCAGAGTTCGGACTAGCGGGGAGGGGGAGCAGTTCTTC. Its protein product is CASRVRTSGEGEQFF. The chain has TRBV6-5 and TRBJ2-1, with TRBD2 identical over 12 bases. Germline V lookup: CDR1 MNHEY, CDR2 SVGAGI. J was trimmed by 10 bases and V by 6 bases; bases with no gene match: 10. The CDR3 contains 15 residues.

This clone was observed once. The chain links TRBV5-1 to TRBJ1-5; D is unclear. Trimming took 0 bases from V and 7 from J, leaving 11 bases between them. The V gene's germline CDR1 is SGHRS and CDR2 YFSETQ. This CDR3 comprises 14 residues. CDR3 nucleotides: TGCGCCAGCAGCTTGGGAGGGATCGGGCAGCCCCAGCATTTT. Its translation: CASSLGGIGQPQHF.

The chain recombines TRBV18 with TRBJ2-7; 10 bases are a match to TRBD2. The CDR3 sequence is 17 residues long. The germline CDR1 and CDR2 sequences are KGHSH and LQKENI. V lost 1 base to trimming and J lost 4 bases; unmatched junction nucleotides: 10. Here the CDR3 reads CASSPLPSGSETYEQYF. CDR3 nucleotide sequence: TGTGCCAGCTCACCACTCCCTAGCGGGAGTGAGACGTACGAGCAGTACTTC. Variable domain in full (rest from reference TRBV18 and TRBJ2-7): NAGVMQNPRHLVRRRGQEARLRCSPMKGHSHVYWYRQLPEEGLKFMVYLQKENIIDESGMPKERFSAEFPKEGPSILRIQQVVRGDSAAYFCASSPLPSGSETYEQYFGPGTRLTVT.

This clone was counted between two and nine times. The rearrangement links TRBV7-2 to TRBJ1-1, with 9 bases lining up with TRBD1. Per germline, CDR1 SGHTA and CDR2 FQGNSA. The CDR3 is 16 amino acids. V shed 5 bases and J 1 base; nucleotides not matched to a gene: 8. The CDR3 protein is CASSTYPTGGNTEAFF. The CDR3 coding sequence is TGTGCCAGCAGCACCTACCCGACAGGGGGGAACACTGAAGCTTTCTTT.

Only one count was recorded for this clone. V and J are TRBV23-1 and TRBJ2-2, with 12 bases lining up with TRBD2. TRBV23-1 falls under the ORF class, with uncertain function. CDR3 length: 17 residues. The V and J ends lost 6 bases and 4 bases, in that order; junction bases with no gene match: 9. The CDR3 here is CASSQRLAGEATGELFF. The CDR3 DNA follows: TGCGCCAGCAGCCAGAGACTAGCGGGAGAGGCCACCGGGGAGCTGTTTTTT.

V gene TRBV13 combines with J gene TRBJ1-1; TRBD1 matches at 9 bases. With V trimmed by 5 bases and J by 11 bases, 12 bases remained unmatched. Germline V CDR1 and CDR2: PRHDT, FYEKMQ (reference sequence). The CDR3 is 14 amino acids. CDR3 amino acids: CASSPTGTGSAAFF. The CDR3 DNA reads as TGTGCCAGCAGCCCAACCGGGACAGGGAGTGCGGCTTTCTTT.